This T cell receptor beta chain originates from a study of radiotherapy plus CTLA-4 blockade in lung cancer. The wider study: Of all patients, over 15% responded objectively and approximately 31% showed disease control. Study conclusions and caveats: Together with interferon-beta, which increased in serum after radiation, early dynamic changes in blood T cell clones were reportedly the best predictors of response. In blood, tumor-derived TCR clones expanded after radiotherapy plus ipilimumab.

Germline assignment: CDR1 SGHTA and CDR2 FQGTGA. V was pared by 0 bases and J by 6 bases, with 22 bases between. The length of the CDR3 is 18 residues. Generated by immunoSEQ multiplex PCR, the TCRdb table keeps only in-frame clones and is missing some. The table lists around 80,000 clones, under 80% of them singletons, with about 20% in the top ten. Those patients who had chemo-refractory metastatic non-small-cell lung cancer were given focal radiation along with CTLA-4 blockade through ipilimumab. In regard to this clone: Its cognate antigen is unknown.

This TCR was recovered from a human donor with non-small cell lung cancer whose response to radiotherapy plus ipilimumab could not be evaluated. Some clones in this sample may be carry-over from other donors' samples. The sequencing used peripheral blood, collected from a patient treated with radiotherapy plus ipilimumab. The chain links TRBV7-3 to TRBJ2-3, with D tentatively TRBD2 (6 bases). In DNA form, the CDR3 reads TGTGCCAGCAGCTTAACCCCCGGAGGGGTGCGTGGTGGGGATACGCAGTATTTT. Its protein product is CASSLTPGGVRGGDTQYF.